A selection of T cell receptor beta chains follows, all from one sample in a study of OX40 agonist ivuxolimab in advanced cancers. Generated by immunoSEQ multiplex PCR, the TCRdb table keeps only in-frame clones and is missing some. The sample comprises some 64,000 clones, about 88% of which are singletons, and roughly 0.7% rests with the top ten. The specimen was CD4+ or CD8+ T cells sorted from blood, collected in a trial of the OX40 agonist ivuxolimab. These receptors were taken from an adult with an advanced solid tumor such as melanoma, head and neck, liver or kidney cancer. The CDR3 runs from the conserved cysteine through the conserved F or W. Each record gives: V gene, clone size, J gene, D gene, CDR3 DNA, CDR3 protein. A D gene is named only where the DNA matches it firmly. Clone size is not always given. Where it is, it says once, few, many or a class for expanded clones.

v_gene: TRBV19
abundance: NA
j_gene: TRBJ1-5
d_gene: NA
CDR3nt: TGTGCCAGTAGTATAAGGTATAGCAATCAGCCCCAGCATTTT
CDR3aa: CASSIRYSNQPQHF

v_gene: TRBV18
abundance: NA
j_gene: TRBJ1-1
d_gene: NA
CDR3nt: TGTGCCAGCTCATCCCTACAGGGCACAGGAGCTTTCTTT
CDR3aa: CASSSLQGTGAFF

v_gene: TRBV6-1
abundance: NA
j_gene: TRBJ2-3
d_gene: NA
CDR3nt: TGTGCCAGCAGTCTCAGGGGCGGCACAGATACGCAGTATTTT
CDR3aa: CASSLRGGTDTQYF

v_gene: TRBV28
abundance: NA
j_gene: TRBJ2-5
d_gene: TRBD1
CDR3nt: TGTGCCAGCAGTTTATGGATGACAGGGTCAGAGACCCAGTACTTC
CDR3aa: CASSLWMTGSETQYF

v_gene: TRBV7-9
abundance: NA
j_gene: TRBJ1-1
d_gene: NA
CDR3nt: TGTGCCAGCAGCTTAGCGCGAGGCCGCGGCACTGAAGCTTTCTTT
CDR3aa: CASSLARGRGTEAFF

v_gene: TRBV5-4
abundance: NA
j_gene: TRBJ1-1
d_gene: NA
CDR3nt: TGTGCCAGCAGCTTGGATTATGGGGGGAACACTGAAGCTTTCTTT
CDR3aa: CASSLDYGGNTEAFF

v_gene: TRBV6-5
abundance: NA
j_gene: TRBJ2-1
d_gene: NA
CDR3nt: TGTGCCAGCAGTTTGGACTTTTACAATGAGCAGTTCTTC
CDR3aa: CASSLDFYNEQFF

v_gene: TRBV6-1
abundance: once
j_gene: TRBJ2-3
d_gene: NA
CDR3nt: TGTGCCAGCAGCATGGAGGGGGAGGTGATAGCGCAGTATTTT
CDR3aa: CASSMEGEVIAQYF

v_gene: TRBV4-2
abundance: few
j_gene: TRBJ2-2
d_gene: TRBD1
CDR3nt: TGTGCCAGCAGCCAAGGACAGGCGACATTGTGGGGACAGGGGGCTGTTACCGGGGAGCTGTTTTTT
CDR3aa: CASSQGQATLWGQGAVTGELFF

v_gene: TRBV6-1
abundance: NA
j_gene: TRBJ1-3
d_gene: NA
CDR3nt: TGTGCCAGCAGTGAACTTCTGGGGGGGACACACTCTGGAAACACCATATATTTT
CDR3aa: CASSELLGGTHSGNTIYF

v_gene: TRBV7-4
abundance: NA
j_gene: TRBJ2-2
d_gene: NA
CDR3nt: TGTGCCAGCAGCTTAGTAGGGTCCACGTTTTTT
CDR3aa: CASSLVGSTFF

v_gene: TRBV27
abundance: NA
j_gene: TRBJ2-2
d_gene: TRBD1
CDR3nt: TGTGCCAGCAGTTTATCGACAGGGTTTAACACCGGGGAGCTGTTTTTT
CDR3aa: CASSLSTGFNTGELFF

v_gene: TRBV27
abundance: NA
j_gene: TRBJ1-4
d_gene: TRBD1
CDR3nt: TGTGCCAGCAGACAGGGACAGTCAATTGGAAAACTGTTTTTT
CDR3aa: CASRQGQSIGKLFF

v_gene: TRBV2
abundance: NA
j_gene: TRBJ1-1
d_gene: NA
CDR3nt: TGTGCCAGCATGGAGAACCGGATGAACACTGAAGCTTTCTTT
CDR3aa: CASMENRMNTEAFF

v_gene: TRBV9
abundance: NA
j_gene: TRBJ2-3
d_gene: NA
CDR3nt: TGTGCCAGCAGCGTAGACAGGGCAGATACGCAGTATTTT
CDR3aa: CASSVDRADTQYF

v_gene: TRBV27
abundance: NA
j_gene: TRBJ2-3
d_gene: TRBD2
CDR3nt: TGTGCCAGCAGTCTCGGACTAGCGGGTTCCACAGATACGCAGTATTTT
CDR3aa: CASSLGLAGSTDTQYF

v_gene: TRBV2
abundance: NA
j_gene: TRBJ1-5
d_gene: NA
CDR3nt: TGTGCCAGCAGGCTGAATAGCAATCAGCCCCAGCATTTT
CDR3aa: CASRLNSNQPQHF

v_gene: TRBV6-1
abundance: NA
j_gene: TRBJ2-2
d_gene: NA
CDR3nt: TGTGCCAGCTTAACCGGGACACCGAACACCGGGGAGCTGTTTTTT
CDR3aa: CASLTGTPNTGELFF

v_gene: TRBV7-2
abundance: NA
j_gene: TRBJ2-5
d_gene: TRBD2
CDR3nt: TGTGCCAGCAGCTTTAGCGGGAGGGCCAGGGAGACCCAGTACTTC
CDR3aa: CASSFSGRARETQYF

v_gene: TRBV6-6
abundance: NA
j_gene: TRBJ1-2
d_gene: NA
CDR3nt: TGTGCCAGCAGTTACAATTATGGCTACACCTTC
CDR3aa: CASSYNYGYTF

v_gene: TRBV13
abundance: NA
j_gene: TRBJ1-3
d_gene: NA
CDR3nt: TGTGCCAGCATCAACTTGGATGGCTCTGGAAACACCATATATTTT
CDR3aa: CASINLDGSGNTIYF

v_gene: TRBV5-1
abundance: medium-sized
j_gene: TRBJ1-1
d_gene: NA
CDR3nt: TGCGCCAGCAGCCCTCGACAGAGTCTGAACACTGAAGCTTTCTTT
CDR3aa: CASSPRQSLNTEAFF

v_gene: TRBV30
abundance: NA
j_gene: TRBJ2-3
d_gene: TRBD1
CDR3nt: TGTGCCTGGGGGGGTCCCGGGACAGGGGGAGATACGCAGTATTTT
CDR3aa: CAWGGPGTGGDTQYF

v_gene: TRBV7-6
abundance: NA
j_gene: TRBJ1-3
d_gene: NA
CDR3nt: TGTGCCAGCAGCGAGACCGGAGAATCTGGAAACACCATATATTTT
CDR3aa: CASSETGESGNTIYF

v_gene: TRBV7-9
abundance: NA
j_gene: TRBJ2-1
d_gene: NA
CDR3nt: TGTGCCAGCAGCTTACCGGGTCCCATATACAATGAGCAGTTCTTC
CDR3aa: CASSLPGPIYNEQFF

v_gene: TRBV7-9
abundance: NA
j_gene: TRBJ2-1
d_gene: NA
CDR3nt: TGTGCCAGCGGCCGGGCAGGAGGTAGGAATGAGCAGTTCTTC
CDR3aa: CASGRAGGRNEQFF

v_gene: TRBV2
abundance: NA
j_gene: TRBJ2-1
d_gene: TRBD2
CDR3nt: TGTGCCAGCCGCTTTCCCGGGACTATCGGGTATGAGCAGTTCTTC
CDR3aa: CASRFPGTIGYEQFF

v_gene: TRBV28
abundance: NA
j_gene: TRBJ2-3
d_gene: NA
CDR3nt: TGTGCCAGCAGGCACAGACTCACAGATACGCAGTATTTT
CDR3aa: CASRHRLTDTQYF

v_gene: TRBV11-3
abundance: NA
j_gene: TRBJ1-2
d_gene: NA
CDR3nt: TGTGCCAGCAACCCGGGGGGCAGGGAGGATTGTCAGGGCTACACCTTC
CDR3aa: CASNPGGREDCQGYTF

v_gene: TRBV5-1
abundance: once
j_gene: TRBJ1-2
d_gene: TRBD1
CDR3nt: TGCGCCAGCAGCCCCGCGACAGGGTCCGGAGGCTACACCTTC
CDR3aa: CASSPATGSGGYTF

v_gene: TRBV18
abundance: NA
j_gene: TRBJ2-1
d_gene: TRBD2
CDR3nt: TGTGCCAGCGCGACTAGCGGGAGGGCGGGTAATGAGCAGTTCTTC
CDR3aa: CASATSGRAGNEQFF

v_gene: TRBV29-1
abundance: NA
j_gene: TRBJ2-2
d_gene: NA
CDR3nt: TGCAGCGTACTCGTGAGGGGATACACCGGGGAGCTGTTTTTT
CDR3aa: CSVLVRGYTGELFF

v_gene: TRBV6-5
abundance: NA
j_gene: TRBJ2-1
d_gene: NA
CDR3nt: TGTGCCAGTCGGGACTACCAGGGGGGGCAGTTCTTC
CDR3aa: CASRDYQGGQFF

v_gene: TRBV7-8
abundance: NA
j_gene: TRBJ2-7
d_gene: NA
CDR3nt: TGTGCCAGCAGCCAAGGAGGGGGGGGCTACGAGCAGTACTTC
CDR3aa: CASSQGGGGYEQYF

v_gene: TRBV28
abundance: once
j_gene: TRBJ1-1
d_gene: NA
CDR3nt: TGTGCCAGCAGTCTTTCAGGGAGTGGAGTTCGGGCTTTCTTT
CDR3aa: CASSLSGSGVRAFF

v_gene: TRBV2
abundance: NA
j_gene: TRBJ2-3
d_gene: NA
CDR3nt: TGTGCCAGCAAAAGGGAAGGGGGTCTGCTAGATACGCAGTATTTT
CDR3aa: CASKREGGLLDTQYF

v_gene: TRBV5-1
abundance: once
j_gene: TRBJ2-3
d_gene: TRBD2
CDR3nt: TGCGCCAGCAGCGGGACTAGCGGGAGTACAGATACGCAGTATTTT
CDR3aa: CASSGTSGSTDTQYF

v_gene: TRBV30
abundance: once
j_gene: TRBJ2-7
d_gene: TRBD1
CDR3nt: TGTGCCTGGGTCCGGACAGGAACGAACGAGCAGTACTTC
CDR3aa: CAWVRTGTNEQYF

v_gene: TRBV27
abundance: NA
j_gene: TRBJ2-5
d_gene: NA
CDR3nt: TGTGCCAGCACTTCACGACTGGGAAAAGAGACCCAGTACTTC
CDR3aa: CASTSRLGKETQYF

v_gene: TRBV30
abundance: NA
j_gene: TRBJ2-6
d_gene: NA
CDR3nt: TGTGCCTGGAGTCCTGGCAGGGCCAACGTCCTGACTTTC
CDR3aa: CAWSPGRANVLTF

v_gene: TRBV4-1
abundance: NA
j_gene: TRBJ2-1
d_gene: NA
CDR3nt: TGCGCCAGCAGCCGAATAGTCGGAGTAGGTGAGCAGTTCTTC
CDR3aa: CASSRIVGVGEQFF

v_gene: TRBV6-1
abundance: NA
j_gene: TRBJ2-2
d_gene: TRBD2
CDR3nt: TGTGCCAGCAGCCTACTAGCGGGGAACACCGGGGAGCTGTTTTTT
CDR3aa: CASSLLAGNTGELFF

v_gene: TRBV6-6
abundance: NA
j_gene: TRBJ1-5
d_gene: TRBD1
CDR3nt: TGTGCCAGCAGCGAAGGACAGGGTGTTCAGCCCCAGCATTTT
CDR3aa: CASSEGQGVQPQHF

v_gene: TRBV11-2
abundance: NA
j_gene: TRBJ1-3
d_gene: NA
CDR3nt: TGTGCCAGCAGCTTCGGTTCAGATGGAAACACCATATATTTT
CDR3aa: CASSFGSDGNTIYF

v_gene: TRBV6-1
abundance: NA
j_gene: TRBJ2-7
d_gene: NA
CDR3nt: TGTGCCAGCAAGGCTGTGAGTCTCTACGAGCAGTACTTC
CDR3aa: CASKAVSLYEQYF

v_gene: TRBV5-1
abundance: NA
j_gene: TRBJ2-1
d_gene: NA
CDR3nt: TGCGCCAGCAGCTTCAACACAGGCGGTTCCTACAATGAGCAGTTCTTC
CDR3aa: CASSFNTGGSYNEQFF

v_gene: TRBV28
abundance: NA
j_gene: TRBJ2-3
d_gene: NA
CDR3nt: TGTGCCAGCAGTTTCTCAGGTCAGAGCACAGATACGCAGTATTTT
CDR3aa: CASSFSGQSTDTQYF

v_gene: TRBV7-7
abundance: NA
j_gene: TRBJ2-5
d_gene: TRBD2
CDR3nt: TGTGCTAGCAGCTTAGCGGGCAGGGAGGAGACCCAGTACTTC
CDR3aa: CASSLAGREETQYF

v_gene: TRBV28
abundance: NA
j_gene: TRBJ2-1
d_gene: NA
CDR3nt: TGTGCCAGCAGATTCCTGGGGAGCGGACTCTACAATGAGCAGTTCTTC
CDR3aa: CASRFLGSGLYNEQFF

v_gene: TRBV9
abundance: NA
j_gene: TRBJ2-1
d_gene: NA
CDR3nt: TGTGCCAGCAGCGTCAAGAACCACTACAATGAGCAGTTCTTC
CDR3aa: CASSVKNHYNEQFF

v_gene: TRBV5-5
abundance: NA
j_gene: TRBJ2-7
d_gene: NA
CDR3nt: TGTGCCAGCAGCCGTCGACGGGAACTATTCTCCTACGAGCAGTACTTC
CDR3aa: CASSRRRELFSYEQYF

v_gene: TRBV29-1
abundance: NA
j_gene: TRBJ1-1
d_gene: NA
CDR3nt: TGCAGCGCAGGTATGGACACTGAAGCTTTCTTT
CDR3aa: CSAGMDTEAFF

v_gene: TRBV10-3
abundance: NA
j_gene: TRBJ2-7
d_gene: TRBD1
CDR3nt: TGTGCCATCAGTGACCGGGACAGGGGACACGAGCAGTACTTC
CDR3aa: CAISDRDRGHEQYF

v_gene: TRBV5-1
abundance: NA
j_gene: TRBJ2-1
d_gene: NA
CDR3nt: TGCGCCAGCAGCTTCGGGAGCCCTCTTCATTACAATGAGCAGTTCTTC
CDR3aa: CASSFGSPLHYNEQFF

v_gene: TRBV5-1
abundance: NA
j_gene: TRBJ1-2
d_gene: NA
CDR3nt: TGCGCCAGCAGCCCGGCCAGGCTGTTTGAAGGCTACACCTTC
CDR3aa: CASSPARLFEGYTF

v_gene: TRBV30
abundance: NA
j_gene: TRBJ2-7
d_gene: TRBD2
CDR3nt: TGTGCCTGGGAACATAGCGGGAGCTACGAGCAGTACTTC
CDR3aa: CAWEHSGSYEQYF

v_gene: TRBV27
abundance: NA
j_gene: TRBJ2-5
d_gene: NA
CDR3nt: TGTGCCAGCAGAGGTTTGGAGACCCAGTACTTC
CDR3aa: CASRGLETQYF

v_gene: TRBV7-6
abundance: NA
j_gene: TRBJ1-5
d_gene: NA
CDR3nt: TGTGCCAGCAGCTTAGGGATGGATCAGCCCCAGCATTTT
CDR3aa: CASSLGMDQPQHF

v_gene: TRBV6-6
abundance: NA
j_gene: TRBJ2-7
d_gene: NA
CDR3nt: TGTGCCAGCAGTCGGAGGACAGCCTTCTCCTACGAGCAGTACTTC
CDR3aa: CASSRRTAFSYEQYF